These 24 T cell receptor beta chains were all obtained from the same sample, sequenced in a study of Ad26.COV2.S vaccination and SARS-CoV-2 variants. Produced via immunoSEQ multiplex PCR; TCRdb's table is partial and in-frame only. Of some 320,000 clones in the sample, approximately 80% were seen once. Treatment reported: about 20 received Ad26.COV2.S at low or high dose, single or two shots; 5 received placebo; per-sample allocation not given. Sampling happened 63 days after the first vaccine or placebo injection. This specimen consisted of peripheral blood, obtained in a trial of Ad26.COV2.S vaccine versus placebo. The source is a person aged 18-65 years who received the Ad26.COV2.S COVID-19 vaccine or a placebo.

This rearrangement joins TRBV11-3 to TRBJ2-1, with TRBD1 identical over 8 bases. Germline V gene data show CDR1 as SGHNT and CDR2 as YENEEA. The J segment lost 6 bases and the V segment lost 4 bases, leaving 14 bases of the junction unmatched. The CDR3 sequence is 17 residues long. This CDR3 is CASSSIRGQEHGNEQFF. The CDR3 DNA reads TGTGCCAGCAGCTCAATAAGGGGACAGGAACACGGCAATGAGCAGTTCTTC.

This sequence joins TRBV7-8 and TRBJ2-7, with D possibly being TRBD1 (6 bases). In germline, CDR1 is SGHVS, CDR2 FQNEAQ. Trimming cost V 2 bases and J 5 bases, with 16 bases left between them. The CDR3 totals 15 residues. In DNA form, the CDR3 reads TGTGCCAGCAGCTTACTAAGCAGGGGTGGTGACGAGCAGTACTTC. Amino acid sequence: CASSLLSRGGDEQYF. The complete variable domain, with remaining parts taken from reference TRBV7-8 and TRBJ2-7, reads GAGVSQSPRYKVAKRGQDVALRCDPISGHVSLFWYQQALGQGPEFLTYFQNEAQLDKSGLPSDRFFAERPEGSVSTLKIQRTQQEDSAVYLCASSLLSRGGDEQYFGPGTRLTVT.

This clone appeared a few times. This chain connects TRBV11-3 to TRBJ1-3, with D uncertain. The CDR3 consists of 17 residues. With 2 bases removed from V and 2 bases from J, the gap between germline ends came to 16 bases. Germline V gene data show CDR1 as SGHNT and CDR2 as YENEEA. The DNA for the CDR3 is TGTGCCAGCAGCTTAATCAAAGGGTCCCTAACTGGAAACACCATATATTTT. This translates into CASSLIKGSLTGNTIYF.

CDR3 sequence (DNA): TGTGCCAGCGGGGTACAGGCTGAAGCTTTCTTT. Amino acid sequence: CASGVQAEAFF. This chain joins TRBV11-3 and TRBJ1-1; perhaps TRBD1 as D (5 bases). V lost 8 bases, J lost 6 bases, and 10 bases lay in between. Germline loops: CDR1 SGHNT, CDR2 YENEEA. The CDR3 runs 11 residues.

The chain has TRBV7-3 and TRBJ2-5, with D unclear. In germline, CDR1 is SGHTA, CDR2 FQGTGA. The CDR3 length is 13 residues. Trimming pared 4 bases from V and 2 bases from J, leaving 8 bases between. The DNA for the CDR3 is TGTGCCAGCAGCTGGGGTCCTCAAGAGACCCAGTACTTC. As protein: CASSWGPQETQYF.

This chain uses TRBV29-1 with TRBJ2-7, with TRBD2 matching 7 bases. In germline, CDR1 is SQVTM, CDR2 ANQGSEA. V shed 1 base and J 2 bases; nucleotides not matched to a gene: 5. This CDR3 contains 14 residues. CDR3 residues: CSVEARGEAYEQYF. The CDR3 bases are TGCAGCGTTGAAGCACGGGGGGAGGCCTACGAGCAGTACTTC.

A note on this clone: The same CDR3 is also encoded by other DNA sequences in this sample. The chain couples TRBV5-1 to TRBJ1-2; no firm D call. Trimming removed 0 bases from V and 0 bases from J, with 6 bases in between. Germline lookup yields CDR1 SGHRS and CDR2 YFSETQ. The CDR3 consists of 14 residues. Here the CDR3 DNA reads TGCGCCAGCAGCTTGGCGGGATCTAACTATGGCTACACCTTC. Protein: CASSLAGSNYGYTF. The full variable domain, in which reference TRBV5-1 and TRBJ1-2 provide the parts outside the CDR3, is KAGVTQTPRYLIKTRGQQVTLSCSPISGHRSVSWYQQTPGQGLQFLFEYFSETQRNKGNFPGRFSGRQFSNSRSEMNVSTLELGDSALYLCASSLAGSNYGYTFGSGTRLTVV.

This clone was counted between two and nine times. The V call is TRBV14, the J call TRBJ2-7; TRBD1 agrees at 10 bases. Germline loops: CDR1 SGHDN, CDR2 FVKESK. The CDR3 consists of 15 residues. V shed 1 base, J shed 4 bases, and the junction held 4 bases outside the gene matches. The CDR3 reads CASSQGRGQGYEQYF. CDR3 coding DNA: TGTGCCAGCAGCCAAGGGCGGGGACAGGGGTACGAGCAGTACTTC.

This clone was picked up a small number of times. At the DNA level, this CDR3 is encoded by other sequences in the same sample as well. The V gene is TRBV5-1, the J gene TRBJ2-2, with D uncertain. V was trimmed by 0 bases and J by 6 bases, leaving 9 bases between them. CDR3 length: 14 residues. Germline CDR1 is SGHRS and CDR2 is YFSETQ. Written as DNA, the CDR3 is TGCGCCAGCAGCTTGGAAGGCCAACCCGGGGAGCTGTTTTTT. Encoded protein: CASSLEGQPGELFF.

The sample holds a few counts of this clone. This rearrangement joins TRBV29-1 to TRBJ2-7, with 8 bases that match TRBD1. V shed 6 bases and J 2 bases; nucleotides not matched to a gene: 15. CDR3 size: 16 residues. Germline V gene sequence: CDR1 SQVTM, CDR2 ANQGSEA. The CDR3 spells CSVDGLVRDRPYEQYF. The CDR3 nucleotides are TGCAGCGTGGACGGTCTTGTCCGGGACAGGCCCTACGAGCAGTACTTC.

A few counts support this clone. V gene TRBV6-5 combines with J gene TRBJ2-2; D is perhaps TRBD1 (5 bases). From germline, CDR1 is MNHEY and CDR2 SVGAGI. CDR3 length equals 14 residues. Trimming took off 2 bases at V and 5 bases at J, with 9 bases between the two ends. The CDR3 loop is CASSYERGTGELFF. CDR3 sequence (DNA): TGTGCCAGCAGTTACGAAAGGGGAACCGGGGAGCTGTTTTTT.

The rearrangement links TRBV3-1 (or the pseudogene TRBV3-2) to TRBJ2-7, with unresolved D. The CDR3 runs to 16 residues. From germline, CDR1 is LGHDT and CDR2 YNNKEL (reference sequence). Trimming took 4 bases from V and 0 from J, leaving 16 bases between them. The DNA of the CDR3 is TGTGCCAGCAGCCCCGAGAGAGGATGGAGCTCCTACGAGCAGTACTTC. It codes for CASSPERGWSSYEQYF.

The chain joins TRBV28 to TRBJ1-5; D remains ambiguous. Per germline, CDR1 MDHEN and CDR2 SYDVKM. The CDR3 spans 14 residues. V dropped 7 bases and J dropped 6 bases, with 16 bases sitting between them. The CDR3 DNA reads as TGTGCCAGCAAACCTCAGCGTTCGGTTCAGCCCCAGCATTTT. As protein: CASKPQRSVQPQHF.

CDR3 sequence reads: CASSSATGGHPFNYGYTF. In DNA form, the CDR3 reads TGTGCCAGCAGTTCGGCAACAGGGGGCCATCCTTTTAACTATGGCTACACCTTC. The J gene is TRBJ1-2, the V gene TRBV28, with 9 bases identical to TRBD1. V was pared by 4 bases and J by 1 base, with 13 bases of the junction left unmatched. This CDR3 contains 18 residues. Germline loops: CDR1 MDHEN, CDR2 SYDVKM.

The CDR3: CATSDLQNTEAFF. CDR3 bases: TGTGCCACCAGTGATTTGCAGAACACTGAAGCTTTCTTT. The V and J genes are TRBV24-1 and TRBJ1-1; D is unclear. V shed 0 bases and J shed 1 base, with 2 bases lying between them. The germline V gene encodes CDR1 KGHDR and CDR2 SFDVKD. The CDR3 extends over 13 amino acids.

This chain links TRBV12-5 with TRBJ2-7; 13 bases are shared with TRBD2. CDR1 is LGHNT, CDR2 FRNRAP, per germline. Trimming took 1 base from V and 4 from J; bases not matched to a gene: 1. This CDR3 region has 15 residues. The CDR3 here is CASGLGLAGGYEQYF. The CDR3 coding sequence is TGTGCTAGTGGTTTGGGACTAGCGGGGGGTTACGAGCAGTACTTC.

The CDR3 spells CASSSWTSSRADTQYF. The CDR3 DNA reads TGTGCCAGCAGTTCCTGGACAAGCTCCAGGGCAGATACGCAGTATTTT. The chain carries TRBV27 and TRBJ2-3; the D gene is possibly TRBD1 (5 bases). Germline V gives CDR1 MNHEY, CDR2 SMNVEV (reference sequence). The CDR3 is 16 amino acids. Trimming took 4 bases from V and 4 from J, leaving 18 bases between them.

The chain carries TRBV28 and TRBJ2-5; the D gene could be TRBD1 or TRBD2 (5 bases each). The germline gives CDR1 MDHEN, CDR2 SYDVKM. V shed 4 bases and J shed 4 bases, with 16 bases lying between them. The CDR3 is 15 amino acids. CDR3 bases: TGTGCCAGCAGTTCCCTTACAGTTGGGGGAGAGACCCAGTACTTC. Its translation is CASSSLTVGGETQYF.

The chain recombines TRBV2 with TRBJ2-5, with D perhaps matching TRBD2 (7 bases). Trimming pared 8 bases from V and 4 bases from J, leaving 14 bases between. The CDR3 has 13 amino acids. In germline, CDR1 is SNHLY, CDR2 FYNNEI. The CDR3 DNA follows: TGTGCCAGCTCTCCTAGGGGGGGAGAGACCCAGTACTTC. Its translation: CASSPRGGETQYF. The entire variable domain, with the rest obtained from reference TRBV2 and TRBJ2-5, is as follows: EPEVTQTPSHQVTQMGQEVILRCVPISNHLYFYWYRQILGQKVEFLVSFYNNEISEKSEIFDDQFSVERPDGSNFTLKIRSTKLEDSAMYFCASSPRGGETQYFGPGTRLLVL.

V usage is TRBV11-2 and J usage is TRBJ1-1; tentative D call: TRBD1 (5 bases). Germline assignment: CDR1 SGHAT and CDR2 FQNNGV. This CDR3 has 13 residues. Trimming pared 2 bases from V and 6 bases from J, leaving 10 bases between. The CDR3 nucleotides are TGTGCCAGCAGCTTAAGCAGGGTCCCTGAAGCTTTCTTT. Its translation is CASSLSRVPEAFF. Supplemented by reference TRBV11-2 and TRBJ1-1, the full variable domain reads EAGVAQSPRYKIIEKRQSVAFWCNPISGHATLYWYQQILGQGPKLLIQFQNNGVVDDSQLPKDRFSAERLKGVDSTLKIQPAKLEDSAVYLCASSLSRVPEAFFGQGTRLTVV.

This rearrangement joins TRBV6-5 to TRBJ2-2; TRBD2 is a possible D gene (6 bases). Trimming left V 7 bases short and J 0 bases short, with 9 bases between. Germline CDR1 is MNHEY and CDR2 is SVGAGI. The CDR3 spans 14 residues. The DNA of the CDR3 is TGTGCCAGCAAGGAGGGCCCGAACACCGGGGAGCTGTTTTTT. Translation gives CASKEGPNTGELFF.

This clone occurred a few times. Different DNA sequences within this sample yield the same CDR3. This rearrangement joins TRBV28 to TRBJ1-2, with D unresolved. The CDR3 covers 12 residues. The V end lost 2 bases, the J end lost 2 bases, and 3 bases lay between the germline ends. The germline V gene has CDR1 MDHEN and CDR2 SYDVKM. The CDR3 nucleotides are TGTGCCAGCAGTTTACCAAACTATGGCTACACCTTC. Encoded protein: CASSLPNYGYTF.

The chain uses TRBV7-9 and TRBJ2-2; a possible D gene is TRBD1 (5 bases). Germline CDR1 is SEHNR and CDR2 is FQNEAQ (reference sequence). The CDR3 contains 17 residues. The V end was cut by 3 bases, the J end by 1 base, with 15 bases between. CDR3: CASSFRTQQMNTGELFF. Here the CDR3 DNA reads TGTGCCAGCAGCTTTCGGACACAACAGATGAACACCGGGGAGCTGTTTTTT.

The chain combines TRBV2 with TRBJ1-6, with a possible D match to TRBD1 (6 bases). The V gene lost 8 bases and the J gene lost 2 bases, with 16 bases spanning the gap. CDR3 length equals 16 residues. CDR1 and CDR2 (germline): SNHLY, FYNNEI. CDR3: CASGGGNFAYNSPLHF. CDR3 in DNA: TGTGCCAGCGGAGGGGGGAACTTCGCCTATAATTCACCCCTCCACTTT.